This is a list of T cell receptor beta chains from one sample in a study of post-analysis software for immune sequencing data. Using its own MiXCR run on the PCR reads, TCRdb lists one record per CDR3 protein. Among roughly 800,000 distinct CDR3 sequences listed, around 27% were seen once. Material: blood. Source of these receptors: a girl aged 10-17 years with multiple sclerosis. Both conserved end residues are part of each CDR3. The D gene is left open where the match is weak. For some rows the clone size is stated as once, few or many, or as a class when expanded; others skip it.

-,few,TRBJ2-5,TRBV18,TGTGCCAGCTCCCAAGGGGACCGTACTACCCAAGAGACCCAGTACTTC,CASSQGDRTTQETQYF
TRBD1,-,TRBJ2-1,TRBV29-1,TGCAGCGTTCGCCAGGACAGGGACAATGAGCAGTTCTTC,CSVRQDRDNEQFF
-,-,TRBJ1-4,TRBV15,TGTGCCACCGGCCGGAGTCTTGCAGCTAATGAAAAACTGTTTTTT,CATGRSLAANEKLFF
-,once,TRBJ2-6,TRBV5-6,TGTGCCAGCAGCTCGACGATCTTATCCAACGTCCTGACTTTC,CASSSTILSNVLTF
TRBD2,few,TRBJ2-5,TRBV28,TGTGCTAGCAGCTTGACTAGCGGAACCTCTCAAGAGACCCAGTACTTC,CASSLTSGTSQETQYF
-,-,TRBJ1-5,TRBV7-2,TGTGCCAGCAGCTTAGGTTGGAATCAGCCCCGGCATTTT,CASSLGWNQPRHF
-,few,TRBJ1-1,TRBV5-1,TGCGCCAGCAGCTTGGGGCCGCGGCAGCACACTGAAGCTTTCTTT,CASSLGPRQHTEAFF
-,-,TRBJ2-2,TRBV10-3,TGTGCCACGGGAACTCGCGGCGGGGAGCTGTTTTTT,CATGTRGGELFF
-,-,TRBJ2-1,TRBV11-2,TGTGCCAGCAGCCCACCATCCGGGACCGGGAGAGGGGGCCCCTACAACGAGCAGTTCTTC,CASSPPSGTGRGGPYNEQFF
TRBD2,many,TRBJ2-1,TRBV4-3,TGCGCCAGCAGCCGGGCGGGGGAGTACAATGAGCAGTTCTTC,CASSRAGEYNEQFF
-,-,TRBJ1-4,TRBV5-1,TGCGCCAGCGGTTCCGGGGCAACTAATGAAAAACTGTTTTTT,CASGSGATNEKLFF
TRBD1,many,TRBJ2-3,TRBV18,TGTGCCAGCTCTGACAGACAGGGTCGAACAGATACGCAGTATTTT,CASSDRQGRTDTQYF
-,-,TRBJ1-1,TRBV25-1,TGTGCCAGCAGTGAAGTTCGGAGGACTGAAGCTTTCTTT,CASSEVRRTEAFF
-,-,TRBJ1-5,TRBV20-1,TGCAGTGCTAGAGCATCGGGGAGAGATCAGCCCCAGCATTTT,CSARASGRDQPQHF
-,-,TRBJ2-7,TRBV20-1,TGCAGTGCTAGAGATCTGGACGCCTCCTACGAGCAGTACTTC,CSARDLDASYEQYF
-,-,TRBJ1-1,TRBV15,TGTGCCACCAGCAGAGAAGAGAGATTGACCACTGAAGCTTTCTTT,CATSREERLTTEAFF
TRBD2,-,TRBJ2-7,TRBV7-2,TGTGCCAGCAGCTCCCATCCGCTAGCGGGGTACGAGCAGTACTTC,CASSSHPLAGYEQYF
TRBD1,-,TRBJ2-2,TRBV6-6,TGTGCCAGCAGTTACGGTGGACAGGGGGCGAGCGGGGAGCTGTTTTTT,CASSYGGQGASGELFF
TRBD2,-,TRBJ2-7,TRBV4-3,TGCGCCAGCAGCCAAGATCCGAGGCGGGAGGGCCTAGTGCAGTACTTC,CASSQDPRREGLVQYF
TRBD1,-,TRBJ1-1,TRBV7-2,TGTGCCAGCAGCCCCGGACAGGGGGGGGTCTGGGACACTGAAGCTTTCTTT,CASSPGQGGVWDTEAFF
-,once,TRBJ2-4,TRBV28,TGTGCCGGCAGTGGGGTTACCCAGTACTTC,CAGSGVTQYF
TRBD1,-,TRBJ2-7,TRBV6-1,TGTGCCAGCAGTGAAGTAATTACCGGGACAGCCTACGAGCAGTACTTC,CASSEVITGTAYEQYF
TRBD1,-,TRBJ1-6,TRBV3-1,TGTGCCAGCAGCCAAGGACAGGGGACTTTTTCACCCCTCCACTTT,CASSQGQGTFSPLHF
-,-,TRBJ1-2,TRBV7-2,TGTGCCAGCAGCTTAGATGGGGCTATTCAACCCTACACCTTC,CASSLDGAIQPYTF
-,-,TRBJ2-1,TRBV24-1,TGTGCCACCAGCGCACACTCGAATGAGCAGTTCTTC,CATSAHSNEQFF
-,few,TRBJ2-1,TRBV6-5,TGTGCCAGCAGTTACTGGCGGGGGCGCGGACGGGATGAGCAGTTCTTC,CASSYWRGRGRDEQFF
TRBD2,many,TRBJ2-3,TRBV5-5,TGTGCCAGCAGCTTGCTAGCGGGGGCAGATACGCAGTATTTT,CASSLLAGADTQYF